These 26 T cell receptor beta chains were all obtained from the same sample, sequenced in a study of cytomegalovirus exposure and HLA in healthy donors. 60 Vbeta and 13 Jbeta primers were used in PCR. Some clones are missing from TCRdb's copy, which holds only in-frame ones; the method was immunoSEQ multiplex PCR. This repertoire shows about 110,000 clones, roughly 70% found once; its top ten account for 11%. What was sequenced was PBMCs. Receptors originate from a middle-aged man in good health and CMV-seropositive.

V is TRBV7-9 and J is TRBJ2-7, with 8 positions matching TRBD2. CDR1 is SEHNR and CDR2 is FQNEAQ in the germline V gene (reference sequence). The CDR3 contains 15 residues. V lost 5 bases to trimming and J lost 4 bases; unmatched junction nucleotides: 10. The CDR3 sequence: CASSPGERERYEQYF. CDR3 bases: TGTGCCAGCAGCCCAGGGGAGCGGGAGAGATACGAGCAGTACTTC.

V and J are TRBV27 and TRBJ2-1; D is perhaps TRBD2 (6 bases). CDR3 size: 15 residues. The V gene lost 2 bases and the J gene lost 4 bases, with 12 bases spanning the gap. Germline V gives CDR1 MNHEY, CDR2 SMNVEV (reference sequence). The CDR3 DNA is TGTGCCAGCAGTTTAATGGGGGGTGTTTACAATGAGCAGTTCTTC. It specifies CASSLMGGVYNEQFF.

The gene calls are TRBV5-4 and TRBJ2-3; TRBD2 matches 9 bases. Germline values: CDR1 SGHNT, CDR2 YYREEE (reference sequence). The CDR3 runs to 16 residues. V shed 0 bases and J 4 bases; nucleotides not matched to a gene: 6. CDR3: CASSLGLAGVADTQYF. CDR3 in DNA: TGTGCCAGCAGCTTGGGGTTAGCGGGAGTGGCAGATACGCAGTATTTT.

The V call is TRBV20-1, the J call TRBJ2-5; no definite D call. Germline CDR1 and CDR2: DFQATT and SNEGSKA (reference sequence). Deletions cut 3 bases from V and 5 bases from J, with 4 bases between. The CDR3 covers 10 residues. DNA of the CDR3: TGCAGTGCTAGGGAGGAGACCCAGTACTTC. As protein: CSAREETQYF.

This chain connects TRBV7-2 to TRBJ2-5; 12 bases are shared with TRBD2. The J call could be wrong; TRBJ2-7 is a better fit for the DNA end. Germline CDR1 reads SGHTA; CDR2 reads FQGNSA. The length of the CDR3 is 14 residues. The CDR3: CASSLTSGSNEQYF. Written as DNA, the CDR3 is TGTGCCAGCAGCCTGACTAGCGGGAGTAACGAGCAGTACTTC.

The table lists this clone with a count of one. CDR3 in DNA: TGTGCTAGTGGGGGACCTACAGGGGAAGCTTTCTTT. The encoded protein is CASGGPTGEAFF. The rearrangement joins TRBV12-5 to TRBJ1-1; weak D call: TRBD1 (6 bases). Per germline, CDR1 LGHNT and CDR2 FRNRAP. The CDR3 spans 12 residues. The germline V and J ends were trimmed by 6 bases and 8 bases, with 13 bases remaining between them.

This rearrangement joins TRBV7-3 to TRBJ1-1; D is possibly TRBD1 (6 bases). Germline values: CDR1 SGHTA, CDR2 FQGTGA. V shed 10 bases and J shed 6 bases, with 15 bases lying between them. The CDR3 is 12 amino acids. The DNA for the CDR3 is TGTGCCACCCAGGGGCGAACCGCTGAAGCTTTCTTT. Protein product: CATQGRTAEAFF.

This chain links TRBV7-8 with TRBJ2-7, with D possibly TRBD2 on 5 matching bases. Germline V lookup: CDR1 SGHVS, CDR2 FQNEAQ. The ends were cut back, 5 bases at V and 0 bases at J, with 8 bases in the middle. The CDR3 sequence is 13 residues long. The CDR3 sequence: CASSPDSSYEQYF. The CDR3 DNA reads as TGTGCCAGCAGCCCGGACTCCTCCTACGAGCAGTACTTC.

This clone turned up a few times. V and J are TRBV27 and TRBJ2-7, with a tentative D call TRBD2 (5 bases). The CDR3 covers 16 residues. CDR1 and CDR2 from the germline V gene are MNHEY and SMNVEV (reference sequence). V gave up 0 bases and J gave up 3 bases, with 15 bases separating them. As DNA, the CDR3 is TGTGCCAGCAGTTTATCTAAGGAGGATGAATTCTACGAGCAGTACTTC. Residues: CASSLSKEDEFYEQYF.

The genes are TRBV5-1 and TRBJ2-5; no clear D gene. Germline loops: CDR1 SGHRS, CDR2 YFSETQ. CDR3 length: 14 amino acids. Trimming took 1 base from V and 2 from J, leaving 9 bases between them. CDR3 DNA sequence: TGCGCCAGCAGCTTGAATTCCAGGCAAGAGACCCAGTACTTC. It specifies CASSLNSRQETQYF.

In DNA form, the CDR3 reads TGCAGCGTTGAAGGGACAGATTATGGCTACACCTTC. Protein: CSVEGTDYGYTF. The J gene is TRBJ1-2, the V gene TRBV29-1; TRBD1 might be the D (6 bases). Trimming left V 1 base short and J 5 bases short, with 8 bases between. From germline, CDR1 is SQVTM and CDR2 ANQGSEA. This CDR3 has 12 residues.

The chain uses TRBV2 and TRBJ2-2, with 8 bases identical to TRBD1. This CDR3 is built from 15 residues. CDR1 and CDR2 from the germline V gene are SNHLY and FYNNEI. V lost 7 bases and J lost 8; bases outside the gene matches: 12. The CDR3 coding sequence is TGTGCCAGCAAAGGGCTCGGACAGGGTTTAGGGGAGCTGTTTTTT. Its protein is CASKGLGQGLGELFF. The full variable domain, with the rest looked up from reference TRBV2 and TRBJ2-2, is EPEVTQTPSHQVTQMGQEVILRCVPISNHLYFYWYRQILGQKVEFLVSFYNNEISEKSEIFDDQFSVERPDGSNFTLKIRSTKLEDSAMYFCASKGLGQGLGELFFGEGSRLTVL.

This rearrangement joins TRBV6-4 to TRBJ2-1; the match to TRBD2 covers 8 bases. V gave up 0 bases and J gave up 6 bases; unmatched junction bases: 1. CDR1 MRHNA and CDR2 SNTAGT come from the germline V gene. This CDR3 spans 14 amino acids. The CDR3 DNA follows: TGTGCCAGCAGTGACTCTACTAGCGGCAATGAGCAGTTCTTC. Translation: CASSDSTSGNEQFF.

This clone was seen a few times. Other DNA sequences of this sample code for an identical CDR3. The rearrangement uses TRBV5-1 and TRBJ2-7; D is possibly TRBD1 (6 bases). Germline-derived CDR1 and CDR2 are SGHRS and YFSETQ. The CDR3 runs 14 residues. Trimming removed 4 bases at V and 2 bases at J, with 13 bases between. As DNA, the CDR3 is TGCGCCAGCAGCCTAACGACAGGTCCCTACGAGCAGTACGTC. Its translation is CASSLTTGPYEQYV.

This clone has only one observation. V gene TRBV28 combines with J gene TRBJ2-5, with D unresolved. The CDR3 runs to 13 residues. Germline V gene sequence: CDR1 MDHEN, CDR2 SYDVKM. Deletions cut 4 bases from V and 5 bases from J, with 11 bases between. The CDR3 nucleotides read TGTGCCAGCAGTTCCCCGCATGAGGAGACCCAGTACTTC. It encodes CASSSPHEETQYF.

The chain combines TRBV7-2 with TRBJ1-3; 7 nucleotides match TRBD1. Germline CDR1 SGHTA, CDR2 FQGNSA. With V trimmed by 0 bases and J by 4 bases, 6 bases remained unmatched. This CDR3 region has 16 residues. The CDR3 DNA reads TGTGCCAGCAGCTTAGCCGGGACAGAGCGAGGAAACACCATATATTTT. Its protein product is CASSLAGTERGNTIYF.

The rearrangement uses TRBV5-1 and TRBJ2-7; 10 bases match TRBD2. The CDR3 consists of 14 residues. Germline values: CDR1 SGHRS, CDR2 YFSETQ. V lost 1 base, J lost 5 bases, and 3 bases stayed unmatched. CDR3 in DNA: TGCGCCAGCAGCTTGACTAGCGGGGCGCACGAGCAGTACTTC. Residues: CASSLTSGAHEQYF.

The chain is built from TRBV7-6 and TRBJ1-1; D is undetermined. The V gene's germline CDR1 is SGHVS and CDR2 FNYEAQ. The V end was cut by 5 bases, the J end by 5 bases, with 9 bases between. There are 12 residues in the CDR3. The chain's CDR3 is CASSPRGTEAFF. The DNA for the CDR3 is TGTGCCAGCAGCCCCCGCGGGACTGAAGCTTTCTTT.

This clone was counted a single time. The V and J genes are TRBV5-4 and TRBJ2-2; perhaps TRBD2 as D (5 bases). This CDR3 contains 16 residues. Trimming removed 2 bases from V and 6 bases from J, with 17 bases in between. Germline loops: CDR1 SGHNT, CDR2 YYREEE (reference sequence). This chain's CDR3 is CASSFESARGAGELFF. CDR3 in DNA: TGTGCCAGCAGCTTTGAAAGCGCCCGGGGTGCCGGGGAGCTGTTTTTT.

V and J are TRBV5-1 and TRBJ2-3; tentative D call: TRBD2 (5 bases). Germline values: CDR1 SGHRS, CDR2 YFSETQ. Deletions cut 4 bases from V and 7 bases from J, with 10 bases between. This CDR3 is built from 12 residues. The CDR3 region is CASSTAGHTQYF. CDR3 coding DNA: TGCGCCAGCAGCACCGCGGGTCATACGCAGTATTTT.

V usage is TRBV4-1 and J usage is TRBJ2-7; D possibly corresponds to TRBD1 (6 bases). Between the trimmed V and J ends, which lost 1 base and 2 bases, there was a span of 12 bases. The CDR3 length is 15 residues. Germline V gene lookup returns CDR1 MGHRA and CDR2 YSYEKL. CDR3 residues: CASSQARAGAYEQYV. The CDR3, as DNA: TGCGCCAGCAGCCAAGCCCGAGCAGGGGCCTACGAGCAGTACGTC.

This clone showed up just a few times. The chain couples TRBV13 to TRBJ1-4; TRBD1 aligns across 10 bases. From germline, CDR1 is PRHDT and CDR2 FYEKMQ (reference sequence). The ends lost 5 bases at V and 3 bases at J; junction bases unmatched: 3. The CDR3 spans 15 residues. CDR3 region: CASSDRGLANEKLFF. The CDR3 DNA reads TGTGCCAGCAGCGACAGGGGGCTCGCTAATGAAAAACTGTTTTTT.

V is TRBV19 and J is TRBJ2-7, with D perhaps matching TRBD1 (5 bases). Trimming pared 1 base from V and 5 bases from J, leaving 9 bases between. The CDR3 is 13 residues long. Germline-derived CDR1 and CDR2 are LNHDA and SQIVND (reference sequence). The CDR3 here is CASSIGQGNEQYF. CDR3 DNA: TGTGCCAGTAGTATAGGGCAGGGTAACGAGCAGTACTTC.

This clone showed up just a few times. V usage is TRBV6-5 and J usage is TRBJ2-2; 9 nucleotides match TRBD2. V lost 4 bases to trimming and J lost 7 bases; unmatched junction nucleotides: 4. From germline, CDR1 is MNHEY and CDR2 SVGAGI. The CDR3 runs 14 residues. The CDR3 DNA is TGTGCCAGCAGTTTTAGCGGGGGCGGCGGGGAGCTGTTTTTT. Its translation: CASSFSGGGGELFF.

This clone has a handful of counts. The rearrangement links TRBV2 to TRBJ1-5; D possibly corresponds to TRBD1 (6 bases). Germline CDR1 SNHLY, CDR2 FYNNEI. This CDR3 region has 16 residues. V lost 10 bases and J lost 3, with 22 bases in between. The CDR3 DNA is TGTGCCACATCCTCAAGACCTGGGACATACAATCAGCCCCAGCATTTT. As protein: CATSSRPGTYNQPQHF. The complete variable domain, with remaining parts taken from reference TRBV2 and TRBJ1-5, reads EPEVTQTPSHQVTQMGQEVILRCVPISNHLYFYWYRQILGQKVEFLVSFYNNEISEKSEIFDDQFSVERPDGSNFTLKIRSTKLEDSAMYFCATSSRPGTYNQPQHFGDGTRLSIL.

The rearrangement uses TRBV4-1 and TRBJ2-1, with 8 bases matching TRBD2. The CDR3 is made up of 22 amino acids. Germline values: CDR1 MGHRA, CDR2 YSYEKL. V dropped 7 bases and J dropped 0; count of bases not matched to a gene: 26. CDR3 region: CASTRDGKSGSALSSSYNEQFF. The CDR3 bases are TGCGCCAGCACCAGGGATGGGAAAAGCGGGAGCGCCCTCTCTAGCTCCTACAATGAGCAGTTCTTC.